Reported below is one TCR beta chain. What it binds is not known. The data were obtained in a study of cytomegalovirus exposure and HLA in healthy donors. Study as a whole: Researchers found that roughly 81% of about 400 genotyped donors fell within the Caucasian-associated ancestry cluster. General study results and limits: In a later analysis, parvovirus B19, influenza, CMV and Epstein-Barr virus appeared linked to several top co-occurrence clusters. A later analysis found that most CMV-associated TCR beta chains appeared HLA-restricted. Among TCR beta chains, those listed as cytomegalovirus-associated numbered around 160.

The CDR3 spans 15 residues. The junction had 6 bases not matched to a gene; V was cut back by 0 bases and J by 4 bases. Germline V CDR1 and CDR2: WNHNN, SYGVQD (reference sequence). With 60 Vbeta and 13 Jbeta primers, the PCR was carried out. Profiled with immunoSEQ multiplex PCR; TCRdb holds only in-frame clones, not every one. The sample records 140,000 or so clones, about two thirds being singletons. Sequencing was carried out using PBMCs. V and J are TRBV10-1 and TRBJ2-7; 7 bases match TRBD2. This receptor was identified in a middle-aged man in good health and CMV-seronegative. The CDR3 DNA is TGCGCCAGCAGTGAGTCAGTGGGGCGGGGGTACGAGCAGTACTTC. Translating gives CASSESVGRGYEQYF.